Presented here are 25 T cell receptor beta chains from one specimen sequenced in a study of T cell responses to AZD1222 COVID-19 vaccine. Repertoires were generated with immunoSEQ multiplex PCR, while TCRdb's copy carries only in-frame clones and drops some. This table holds about 140,000 clones. Material for sequencing was peripheral blood. These receptors all come from an adult in good health.

The rearrangement uses TRBV28 and TRBJ1-2; D remains ambiguous. V was shortened by 5 bases and J by 6 bases, with 7 bases between the two germline ends. Germline V gives CDR1 MDHEN, CDR2 SYDVKM. The CDR3 is 11 residues long. The CDR3 nucleotides read TGTGCCAGCAGTGAGAACAATGGCTACACCTTC. Protein sequence: CASSENNGYTF.

The V call is TRBV7-9, the J call TRBJ1-1; D is unclear. V was pared by 3 bases and J by 5 bases, with 7 bases between. CDR1 SEHNR and CDR2 FQNEAQ come from the germline V gene (reference sequence). There are 12 residues in the CDR3. The CDR3 loop is CASSFGETEAFF. DNA of the CDR3: TGTGCCAGCAGCTTTGGGGAGACTGAAGCTTTCTTT.

The chain employs TRBV7-6 and TRBJ1-2; D remains unclear. V lost 0 bases, J lost 8 bases, and 16 bases lay in between. The CDR3 runs 15 residues. Germline V gives CDR1 SGHVS, CDR2 FNYEAQ. CDR3 amino acids: CASSLAAASVEGYTF. The CDR3 DNA sequence: TGTGCCAGCAGCTTAGCAGCAGCGAGCGTTGAAGGCTACACCTTC.

The chain recombines TRBV30 with TRBJ2-5; D gene unclear. Trimming stripped 5 bases from V and 3 bases from J, with 7 bases between. The CDR3 contains 11 residues. Germline-derived CDR1 and CDR2 are GTSNPN and SVGIG (reference sequence). The CDR3 sequence is CAWGPKETQYF. The CDR3 coding sequence is TGTGCCTGGGGGCCTAAAGAGACCCAGTACTTC.

The CDR3 loop reads CASTQRGGRSGANVLTF. CDR3 nucleotides: TGTGCCAGCACCCAGAGGGGGGGGAGATCTGGGGCCAACGTCCTGACTTTC. V and J are TRBV11-3 and TRBJ2-6; TRBD2 is a possible D gene (7 bases). CDR3 length: 17 residues. Trimming stripped 7 bases from V and 1 base from J, with 17 bases between. The germline V gene encodes CDR1 SGHNT and CDR2 YENEEA.

The V gene is TRBV6-6, the J gene TRBJ1-1; no firm D call. Germline CDR1 reads MNHNY; CDR2 reads SVGAGI (reference sequence). The V and J ends lost 2 bases and 6 bases respectively, with 10 bases between them. The CDR3 runs 13 residues. CDR3 residues: CASSYMGNAEAFF. Here the CDR3 DNA reads TGTGCCAGCAGTTACATGGGAAACGCTGAAGCTTTCTTT.

The genes are TRBV7-8 and TRBJ1-2, with D unclear. This CDR3 region has 16 residues. Trimming removed 1 base from V and 0 bases from J, with 12 bases in between. Germline lookup yields CDR1 SGHVS and CDR2 FQNEAQ. CDR3: CASSLDGPGPNYGYTF. In nucleotides, the CDR3 is TGTGCCAGCAGCTTAGACGGTCCTGGCCCTAACTATGGCTACACCTTC.

The chain uses TRBV7-2 and TRBJ1-6, with D maybe TRBD1 (5 bases). The germline V gene encodes CDR1 SGHTA and CDR2 FQGNSA. The V end was cut by 5 bases, the J end by 9 bases, with 20 bases between. The length of the CDR3 is 16 residues. The CDR3 reads CASSGSRNRRGSPLHF. In DNA, the CDR3 is TGTGCCAGCAGCGGATCAAGAAACCGAAGGGGTTCACCCCTCCACTTT.

The chain joins TRBV30 to TRBJ2-5; no clear D gene. Germline V gene sequence: CDR1 GTSNPN, CDR2 SVGIG (reference sequence). The CDR3 spans 11 residues. V lost 0 bases, J lost 4 bases, and 3 bases lay in between. The CDR3 coding sequence is TGTGCCTGGAGTGTGTCAGAGACCCAGTACTTC. The encoded protein is CAWSVSETQYF.

J is TRBJ1-2 and V is TRBV2; 7 nucleotides line up with TRBD1. The CDR3 has 14 amino acids. V shed 6 bases, J shed 3 bases, and the junction held 7 bases outside the gene matches. Germline CDR1 and CDR2: SNHLY and FYNNEI. The CDR3 loop reads CASRLEGTDYGYTF. CDR3 in DNA: TGTGCCAGCAGACTCGAAGGGACAGACTATGGCTACACCTTC.

The rearrangement uses TRBV6-5 and TRBJ2-5, with 9 bases identical to TRBD2. The trim removed 2 bases at V and 5 bases at J, leaving 6 bases unmatched. Germline V lookup: CDR1 MNHEY, CDR2 SVGAGI. This CDR3 has 15 residues. As DNA, the CDR3 is TGTGCCAGCAGTTACGAGGGACTAGCAAGCGAGACCCAGTACTTC. Amino acid sequence: CASSYEGLASETQYF.

This rearrangement joins TRBV11-1 to TRBJ1-6; TRBD1 is a possible D gene (5 bases). The V gene lost 5 bases and the J gene lost 5 bases, with 16 bases spanning the gap. The CDR3 has 16 amino acids. Germline V CDR1 and CDR2: SGHAT, FQDESV (reference sequence). The CDR3 nucleotides read TGTGCCAGCAGCGATAGACAGAAGAAGAATAATTCACCCCTCCACTTT. Amino acid sequence: CASSDRQKKNNSPLHF.

V usage is TRBV3-1 (or the pseudogene TRBV3-2) and J usage is TRBJ1-2, with D perhaps matching TRBD1 (5 bases). CDR3 length: 15 amino acids. Germline V CDR1 and CDR2: LGHDT, YNNKEL (reference sequence). Between the trimmed V and J ends, which lost 1 base and 2 bases, there was a span of 11 bases. The CDR3 loop is CASSQGGTRNYGYTF. In DNA form, the CDR3 reads TGTGCCAGCAGCCAAGGAGGGACCAGAAACTATGGCTACACCTTC.

The chain joins TRBV19 to TRBJ1-3, with D perhaps matching TRBD1 (5 bases). The CDR3 sequence is 17 residues long. Trimming pared 3 bases from V and 0 bases from J, leaving 15 bases between. CDR1 is LNHDA and CDR2 is SQIVND in the germline V gene (reference sequence). The CDR3 DNA reads TGTGCCAGTAGTATTGGGGAGGGGACGAACTCTGGAAACACCATATATTTT. Translated, it gives CASSIGEGTNSGNTIYF.

This chain connects TRBV6-2 or TRBV6-3 to TRBJ2-5, with TRBD2 as a possible D gene (5 bases). Germline V CDR1 and CDR2: MNHEY, SVGEGT. The V gene lost 2 bases and the J gene lost 2 bases, with 12 bases spanning the gap. This CDR3 has 15 residues. In nucleotides, the CDR3 is TGTGCCAGCAGTTACGATAGAAGCGGACAAGAGACCCAGTACTTC. Its translation: CASSYDRSGQETQYF.

The chain has TRBV7-8 and TRBJ2-2; TRBD2 might be the D (7 bases). There are 15 residues in the CDR3. The germline V and J ends were trimmed by 4 bases and 4 bases, with 13 bases remaining between them. Germline V gives CDR1 SGHVS, CDR2 FQNEAQ. The CDR3 protein is CASSSWGGGTGELFF. The CDR3 bases are TGTGCCAGCAGCTCCTGGGGAGGGGGCACCGGGGAGCTGTTTTTT.

The rearrangement uses TRBV5-1 and TRBJ2-7, with TRBD2 matching over 7 bases. CDR3 length equals 14 residues. Germline CDR1 is SGHRS and CDR2 is YFSETQ. V shed 0 bases and J 8 bases; nucleotides not matched to a gene: 8. The CDR3 DNA sequence: TGCGCCAGCAGCTTGGCGGGGGAGGGCGGAAAGCAGTACTTC. Translated: CASSLAGEGGKQYF.

The rearrangement links TRBV15 to TRBJ1-1; D gene ambiguous. The CDR3 runs to 14 residues. CDR1 is LNHNV, CDR2 YYDKDF, per germline (reference sequence). Between the trimmed V and J ends, which lost 0 bases and 4 bases, there was a span of 9 bases. The CDR3 protein is CATSRDRTGTEAFF. For the CDR3, the DNA is TGTGCCACCAGCAGAGATCGTACGGGCACTGAAGCTTTCTTT.

The chain joins TRBV5-8 to TRBJ1-1; TRBD1 aligns across 9 bases. The germline gives CDR1 SGHTS, CDR2 YDEGEE. The CDR3 loop spans 15 amino acids. The V and J ends lost 1 base and 3 bases, in that order; junction bases with no gene match: 4. The CDR3 DNA reads TGTGCCAGCAGCTTGACCGGACAGGGGTACACTGAAGCTTTCTTT. It yields the protein CASSLTGQGYTEAFF.

This chain connects TRBV30 to TRBJ1-1; D not certain. The CDR3 length is 13 residues. V was clipped by 4 bases and J by 1 base, with 10 bases between them. Germline CDR1 GTSNPN, CDR2 SVGIG (reference sequence). As DNA, the CDR3 is TGTGCCTGGAAGGCAGAGAGGAACACTGAAGCTTTCTTT. The encoded protein is CAWKAERNTEAFF.

This rearrangement joins TRBV5-4 to TRBJ1-4; TRBD1 matches 9 bases. The CDR3 runs 15 residues. V gave up 4 bases and J gave up 4 bases; unmatched junction bases: 5. From germline, CDR1 is SGHNT and CDR2 YYREEE (reference sequence). The CDR3 DNA is TGTGCCAGCAGCCATGGGACAGGGCTTAATGAAAAACTGTTTTTT. It specifies CASSHGTGLNEKLFF.

The gene calls are TRBV2 and TRBJ2-3; D gene ambiguous. The CDR3 consists of 15 residues. Germline assignment: CDR1 SNHLY and CDR2 FYNNEI. The V and J ends lost 3 bases and 3 bases respectively, with 13 bases between them. The CDR3 region has the DNA TGTGCCAGCAGTGATCCTGCGAGACGGACAGATACGCAGTATTTT. Translated, it gives CASSDPARRTDTQYF.

The chain recombines TRBV6-6 with TRBJ1-5; 7 nucleotides match TRBD1. J lost 3 bases, V lost 6 bases, and 2 bases had no gene match. Looked up from germline, CDR1 is MNHNY and CDR2 is SVGAGI (reference sequence). The CDR3 sequence is 13 residues long. The CDR3 nucleotides read TGTGCCAGCAGGACAGGGTACAATCAGCCCCAGCATTTT. Residues: CASRTGYNQPQHF.

The chain is built from TRBV5-1 and TRBJ1-3; D is undetermined. Germline CDR1 SGHRS, CDR2 YFSETQ. The CDR3 length is 16 residues. V was pared by 3 bases and J by 4 bases, with 17 bases between. CDR3 residues: CASSWASTGSGNTIYF. CDR3 DNA sequence: TGCGCCAGCAGCTGGGCCTCGACTGGTTCAGGAAACACCATATATTTT.

The V and J genes are TRBV7-3 and TRBJ1-1, with TRBD1 identical over 7 bases. V dropped 1 base and J dropped 4; count of bases not matched to a gene: 6. Germline V gene data show CDR1 as SGHTA and CDR2 as FQGTGA. This CDR3 has 15 amino acids. CDR3 bases: TGTGCCAGCAGCTTAAGGCCTCAGGGGGGCACTGAAGCTTTCTTT. Translating it yields CASSLRPQGGTEAFF.